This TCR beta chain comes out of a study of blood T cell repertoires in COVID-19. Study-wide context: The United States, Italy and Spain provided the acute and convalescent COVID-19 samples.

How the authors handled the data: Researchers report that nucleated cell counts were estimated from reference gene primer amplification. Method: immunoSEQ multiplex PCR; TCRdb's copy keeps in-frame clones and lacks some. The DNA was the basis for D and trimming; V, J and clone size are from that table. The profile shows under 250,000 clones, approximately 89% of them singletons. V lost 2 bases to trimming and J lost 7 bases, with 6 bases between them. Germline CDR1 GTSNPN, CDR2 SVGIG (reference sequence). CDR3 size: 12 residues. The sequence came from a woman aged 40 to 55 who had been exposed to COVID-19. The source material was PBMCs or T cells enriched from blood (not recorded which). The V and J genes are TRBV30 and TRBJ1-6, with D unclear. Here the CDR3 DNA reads TGTGCCTGGAGTAATATCAATTCACCCCTCCACTTT. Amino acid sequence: CAWSNINSPLHF.